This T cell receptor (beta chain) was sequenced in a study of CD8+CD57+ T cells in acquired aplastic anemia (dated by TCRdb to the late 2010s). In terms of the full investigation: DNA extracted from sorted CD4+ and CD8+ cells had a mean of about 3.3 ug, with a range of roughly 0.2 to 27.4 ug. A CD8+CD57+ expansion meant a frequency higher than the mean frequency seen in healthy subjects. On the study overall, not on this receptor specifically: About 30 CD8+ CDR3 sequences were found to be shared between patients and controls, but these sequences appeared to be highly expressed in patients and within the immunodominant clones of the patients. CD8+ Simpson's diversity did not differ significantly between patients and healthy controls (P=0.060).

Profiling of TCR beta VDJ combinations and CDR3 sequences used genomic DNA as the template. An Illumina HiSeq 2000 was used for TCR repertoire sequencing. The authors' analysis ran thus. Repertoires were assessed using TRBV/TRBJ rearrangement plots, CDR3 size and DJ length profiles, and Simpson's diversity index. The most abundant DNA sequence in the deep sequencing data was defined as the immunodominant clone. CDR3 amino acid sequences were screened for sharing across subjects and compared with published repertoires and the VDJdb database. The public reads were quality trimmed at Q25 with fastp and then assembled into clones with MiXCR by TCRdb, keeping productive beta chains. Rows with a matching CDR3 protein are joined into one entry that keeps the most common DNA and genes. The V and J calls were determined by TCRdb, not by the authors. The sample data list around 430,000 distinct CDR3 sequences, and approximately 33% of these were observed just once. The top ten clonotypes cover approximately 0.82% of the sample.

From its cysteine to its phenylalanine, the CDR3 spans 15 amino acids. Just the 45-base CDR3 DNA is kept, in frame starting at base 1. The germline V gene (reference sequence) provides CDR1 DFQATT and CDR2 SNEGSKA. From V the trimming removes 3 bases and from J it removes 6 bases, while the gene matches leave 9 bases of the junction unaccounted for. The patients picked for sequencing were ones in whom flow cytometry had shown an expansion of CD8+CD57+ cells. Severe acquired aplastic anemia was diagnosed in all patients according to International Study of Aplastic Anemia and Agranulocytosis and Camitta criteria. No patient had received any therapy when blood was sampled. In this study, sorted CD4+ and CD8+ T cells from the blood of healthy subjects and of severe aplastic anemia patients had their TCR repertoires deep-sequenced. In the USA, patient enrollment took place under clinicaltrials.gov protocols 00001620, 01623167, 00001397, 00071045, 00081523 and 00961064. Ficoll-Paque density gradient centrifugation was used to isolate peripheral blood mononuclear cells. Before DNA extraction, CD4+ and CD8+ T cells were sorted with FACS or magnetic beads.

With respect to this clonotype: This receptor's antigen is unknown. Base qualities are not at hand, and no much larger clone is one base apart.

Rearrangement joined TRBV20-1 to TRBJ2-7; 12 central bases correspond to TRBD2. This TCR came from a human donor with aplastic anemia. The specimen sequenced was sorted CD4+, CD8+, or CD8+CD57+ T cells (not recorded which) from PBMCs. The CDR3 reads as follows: CSASSLAGGRSEQYF. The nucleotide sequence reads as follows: TGCAGTGCTAGCTCTCTAGCGGGGGGGCGTTCCGAGCAGTACTTC.